This record looks at one T cell receptor beta chain sequence and its context. Some clones are missing from TCRdb's copy, which holds only in-frame ones; the method was immunoSEQ multiplex PCR. The table records hundreds of thousands of clones, approximately 87% of them present only once. This sample was taken from a study of shared T cell receptors in the human thymus. The CDR3 length is 15 residues. After removal of 2 bases from V and 7 bases from J, the junction contained 5 bases not matched to a gene. CDR1 and CDR2 from the germline V gene are SGHDT and YYEEEE. This sample was shared with a second study, whose subject was human thymus T cells. This second study says: Infants, healthy and Finnish, who were having corrective surgery for congenital heart defects served as donors. Related research described thymic repertoires that were highly overlapping among unrelated individuals.

The receptor's source is a boy under two years old with a congenital heart defect. The sequenced sample was thymocytes. V and J are TRBV5-6 and TRBJ2-7; TRBD2 matches 14 bases. The CDR3 DNA is TGTGCCAGCAGCTTACCGGGACTAGCGGGAGAAGAGCAGTACTTC. It translates to CASSLPGLAGEEQYF.